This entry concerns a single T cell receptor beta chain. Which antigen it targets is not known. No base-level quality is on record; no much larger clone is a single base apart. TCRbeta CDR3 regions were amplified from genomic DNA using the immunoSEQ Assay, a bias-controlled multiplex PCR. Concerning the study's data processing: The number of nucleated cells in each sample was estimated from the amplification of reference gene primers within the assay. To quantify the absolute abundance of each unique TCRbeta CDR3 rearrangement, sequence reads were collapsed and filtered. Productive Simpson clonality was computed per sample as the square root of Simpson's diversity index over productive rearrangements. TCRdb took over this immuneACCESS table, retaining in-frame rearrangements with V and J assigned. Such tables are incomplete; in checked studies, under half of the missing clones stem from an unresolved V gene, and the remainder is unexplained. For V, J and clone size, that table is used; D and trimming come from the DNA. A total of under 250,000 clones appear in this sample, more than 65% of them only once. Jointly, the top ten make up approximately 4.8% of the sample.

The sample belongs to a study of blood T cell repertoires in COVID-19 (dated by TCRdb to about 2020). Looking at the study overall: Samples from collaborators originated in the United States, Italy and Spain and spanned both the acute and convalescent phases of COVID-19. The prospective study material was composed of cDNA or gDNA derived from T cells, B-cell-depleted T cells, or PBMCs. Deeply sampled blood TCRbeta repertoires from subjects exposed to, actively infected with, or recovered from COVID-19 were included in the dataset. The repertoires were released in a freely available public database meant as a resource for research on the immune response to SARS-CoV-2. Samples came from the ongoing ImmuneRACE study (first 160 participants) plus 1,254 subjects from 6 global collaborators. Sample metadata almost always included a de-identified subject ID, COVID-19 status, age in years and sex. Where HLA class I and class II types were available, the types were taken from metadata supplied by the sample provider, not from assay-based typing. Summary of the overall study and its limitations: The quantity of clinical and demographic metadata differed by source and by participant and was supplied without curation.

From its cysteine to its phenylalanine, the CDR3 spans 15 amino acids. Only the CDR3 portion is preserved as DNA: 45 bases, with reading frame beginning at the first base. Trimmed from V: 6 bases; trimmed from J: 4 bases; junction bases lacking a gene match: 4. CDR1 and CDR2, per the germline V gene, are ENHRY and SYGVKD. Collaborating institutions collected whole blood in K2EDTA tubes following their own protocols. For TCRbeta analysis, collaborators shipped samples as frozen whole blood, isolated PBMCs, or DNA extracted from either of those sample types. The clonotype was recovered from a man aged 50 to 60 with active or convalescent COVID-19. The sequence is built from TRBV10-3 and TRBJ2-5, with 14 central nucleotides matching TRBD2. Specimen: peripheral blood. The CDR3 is CAIRGLAGGRETQYF. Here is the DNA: TGTGCCATCAGAGGACTAGCGGGGGGCCGAGAGACCCAGTACTTC.